The T cell receptor beta chain described here comes from a study of blood T cell repertoires in COVID-19. Whole-study context: Material from acute and convalescent COVID-19 was sourced from the United States, Italy and Spain. PBMCs, B-cell-depleted T cells, or T cells were the source of the cDNA or gDNA that made up the material.

In the source study's methods: Reference gene primers were amplified, and this amplification served to estimate nucleated cell counts. TCRdb's table, derived via immunoSEQ multiplex PCR, lists solely in-frame clones and lacks some. V, J and clone size are those of that table, while D and trimming were read from the DNA. The table has fewer than 200,000 clones, 70% to 90% seen once. The clonotype originates from a man aged 50 to 60 who had recovered from COVID-19. Sequences were obtained from peripheral blood.

CDR3 bases: TGCGCCAGCAGCCAAGATCTGGCGGGGGTGGGGCAGTACTTC. Protein product: CASSQDLAGVGQYF. V is TRBV4-3 and J is TRBJ2-7; TRBD2 matches at 7 bases. This CDR3 region has 14 residues. Germline CDR1 LGHNA, CDR2 YSLEER. V lost 0 bases to trimming and J lost 9 bases; unmatched junction nucleotides: 8.